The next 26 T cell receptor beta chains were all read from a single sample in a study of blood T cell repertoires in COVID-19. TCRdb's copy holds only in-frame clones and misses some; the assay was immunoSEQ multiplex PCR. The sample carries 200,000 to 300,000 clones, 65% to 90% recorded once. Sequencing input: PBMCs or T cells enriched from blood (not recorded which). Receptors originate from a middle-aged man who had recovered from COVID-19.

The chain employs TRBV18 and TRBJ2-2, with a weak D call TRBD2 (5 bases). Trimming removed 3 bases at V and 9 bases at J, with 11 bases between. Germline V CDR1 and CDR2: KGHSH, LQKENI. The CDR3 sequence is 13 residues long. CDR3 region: CASSPDLARELFF. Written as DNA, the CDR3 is TGTGCCAGCTCACCGGACTTAGCCCGGGAGCTGTTTTTT.

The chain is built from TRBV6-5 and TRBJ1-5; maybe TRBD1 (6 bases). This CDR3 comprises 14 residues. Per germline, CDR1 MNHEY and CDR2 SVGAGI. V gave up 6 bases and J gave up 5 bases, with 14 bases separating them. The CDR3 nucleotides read TGTGCCAGCAGGGACAGAATGAGCTATCAGCCCCAGCATTTT. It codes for CASRDRMSYQPQHF.

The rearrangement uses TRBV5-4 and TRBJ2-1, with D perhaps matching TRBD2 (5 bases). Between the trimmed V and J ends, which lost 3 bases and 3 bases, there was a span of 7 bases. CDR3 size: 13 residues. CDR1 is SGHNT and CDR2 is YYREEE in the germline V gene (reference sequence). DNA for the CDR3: TGTGCCAGCAGCTCCGGGATCTACAATGAGCAGTTCTTC. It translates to CASSSGIYNEQFF.

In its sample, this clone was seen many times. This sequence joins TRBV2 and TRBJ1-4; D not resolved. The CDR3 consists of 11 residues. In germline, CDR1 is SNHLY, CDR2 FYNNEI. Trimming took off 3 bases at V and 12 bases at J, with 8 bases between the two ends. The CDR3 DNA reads TGTGCCAGCAGTGAGTGGAGAGAACTGTTTTTT. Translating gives CASSEWRELFF.

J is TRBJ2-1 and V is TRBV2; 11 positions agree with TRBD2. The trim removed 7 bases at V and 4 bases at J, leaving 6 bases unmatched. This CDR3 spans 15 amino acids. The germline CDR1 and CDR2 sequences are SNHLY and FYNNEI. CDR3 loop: CASTAASGRYNEQFF. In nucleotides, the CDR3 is TGTGCCAGCACGGCGGCTAGCGGGAGGTACAATGAGCAGTTCTTC.

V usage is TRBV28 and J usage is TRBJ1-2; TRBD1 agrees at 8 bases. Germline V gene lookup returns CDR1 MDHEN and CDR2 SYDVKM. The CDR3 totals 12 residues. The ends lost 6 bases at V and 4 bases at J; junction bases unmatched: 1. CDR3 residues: CASRGQGYGYTF. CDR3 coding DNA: TGTGCCAGCAGAGGACAGGGCTATGGCTACACCTTC.

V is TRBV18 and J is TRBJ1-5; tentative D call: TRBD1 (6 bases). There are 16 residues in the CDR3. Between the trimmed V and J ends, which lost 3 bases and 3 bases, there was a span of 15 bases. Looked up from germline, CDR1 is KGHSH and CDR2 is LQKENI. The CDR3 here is CASSPGAGSPNQPQHF. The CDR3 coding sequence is TGTGCCAGCTCACCGGGGGCAGGTTCCCCCAATCAGCCCCAGCATTTT. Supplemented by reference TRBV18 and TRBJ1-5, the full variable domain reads NAGVMQNPRHLVRRRGQEARLRCSPMKGHSHVYWYRQLPEEGLKFMVYLQKENIIDESGMPKERFSAEFPKEGPSILRIQQVVRGDSAAYFCASSPGAGSPNQPQHFGDGTRLSIL.

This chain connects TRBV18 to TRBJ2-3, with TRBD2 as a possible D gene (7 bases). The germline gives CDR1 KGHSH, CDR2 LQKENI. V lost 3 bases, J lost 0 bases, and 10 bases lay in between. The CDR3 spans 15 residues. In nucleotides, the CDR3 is TGTGCCAGCTCACCGGGGGGGGCTAGCACAGATACGCAGTATTTT. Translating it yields CASSPGGASTDTQYF.

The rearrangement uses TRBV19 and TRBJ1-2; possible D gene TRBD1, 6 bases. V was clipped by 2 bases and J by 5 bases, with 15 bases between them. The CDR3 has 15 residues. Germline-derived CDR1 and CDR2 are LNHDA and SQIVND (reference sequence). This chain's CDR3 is CASSIPQGQGYGYTF. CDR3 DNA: TGTGCCAGTAGTATACCCCAGGGGCAGGGGTATGGCTACACCTTC.

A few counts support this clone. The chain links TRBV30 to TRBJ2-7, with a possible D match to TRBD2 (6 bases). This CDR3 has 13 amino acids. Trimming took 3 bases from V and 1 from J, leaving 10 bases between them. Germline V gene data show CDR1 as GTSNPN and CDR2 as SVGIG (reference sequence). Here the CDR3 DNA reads TGTGCCTGGAGGGACCGGGGGTCCTACGAGCAGTACTTC. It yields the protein CAWRDRGSYEQYF.

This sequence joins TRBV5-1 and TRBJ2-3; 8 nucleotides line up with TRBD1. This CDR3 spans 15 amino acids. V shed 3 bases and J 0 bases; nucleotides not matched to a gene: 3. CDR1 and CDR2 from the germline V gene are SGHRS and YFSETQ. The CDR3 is CASSSQGASTDTQYF. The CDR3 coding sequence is TGCGCCAGCAGCTCCCAGGGGGCTAGCACAGATACGCAGTATTTT.

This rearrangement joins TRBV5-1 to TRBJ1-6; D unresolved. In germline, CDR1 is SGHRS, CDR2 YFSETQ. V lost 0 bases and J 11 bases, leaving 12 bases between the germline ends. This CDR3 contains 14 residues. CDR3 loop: CASSLGPGGAPLHF. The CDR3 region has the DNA TGCGCCAGCAGCTTGGGACCGGGAGGTGCACCCCTCCACTTT.

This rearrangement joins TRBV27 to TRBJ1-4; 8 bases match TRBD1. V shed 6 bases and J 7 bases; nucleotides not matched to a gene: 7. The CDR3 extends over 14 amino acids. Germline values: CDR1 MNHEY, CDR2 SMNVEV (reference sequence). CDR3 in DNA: TGTGCCAGCAGCCCGACAGGGGTTAGTGAAAAACTGTTTTTT. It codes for CASSPTGVSEKLFF.

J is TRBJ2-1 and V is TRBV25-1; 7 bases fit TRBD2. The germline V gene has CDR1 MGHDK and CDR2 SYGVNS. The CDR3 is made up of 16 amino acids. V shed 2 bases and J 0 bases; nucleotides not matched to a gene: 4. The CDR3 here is CASSEVRGSSYNEQFF. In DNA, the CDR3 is TGTGCCAGCAGTGAAGTCCGCGGGAGCTCCTACAATGAGCAGTTCTTC.

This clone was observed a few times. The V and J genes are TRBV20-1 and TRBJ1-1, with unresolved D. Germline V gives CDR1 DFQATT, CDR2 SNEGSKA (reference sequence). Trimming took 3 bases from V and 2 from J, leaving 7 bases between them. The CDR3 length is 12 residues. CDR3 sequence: CSASHQNTEAFF. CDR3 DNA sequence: TGCAGTGCTAGTCATCAAAACACTGAAGCTTTCTTT.

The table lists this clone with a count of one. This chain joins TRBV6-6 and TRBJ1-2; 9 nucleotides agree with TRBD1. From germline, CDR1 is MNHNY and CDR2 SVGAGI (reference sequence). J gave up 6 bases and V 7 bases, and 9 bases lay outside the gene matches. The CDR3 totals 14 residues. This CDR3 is CASIGTGQLHGYTF. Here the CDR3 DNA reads TGTGCCAGCATTGGGACAGGGCAGTTACATGGCTACACCTTC.

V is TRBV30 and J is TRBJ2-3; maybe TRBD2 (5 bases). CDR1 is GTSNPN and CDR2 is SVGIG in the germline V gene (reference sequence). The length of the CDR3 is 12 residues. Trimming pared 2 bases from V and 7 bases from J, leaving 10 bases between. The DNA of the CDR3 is TGTGCCTGGAGTTCGGACTCGTATACGCAGTATTTT. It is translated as CAWSSDSYTQYF.

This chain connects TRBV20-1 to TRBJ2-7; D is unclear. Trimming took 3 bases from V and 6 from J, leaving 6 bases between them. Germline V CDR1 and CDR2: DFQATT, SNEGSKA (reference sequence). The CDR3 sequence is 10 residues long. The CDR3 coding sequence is TGCAGTGCTAGTCTTTTCGAGCAGTACTTC. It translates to CSASLFEQYF.

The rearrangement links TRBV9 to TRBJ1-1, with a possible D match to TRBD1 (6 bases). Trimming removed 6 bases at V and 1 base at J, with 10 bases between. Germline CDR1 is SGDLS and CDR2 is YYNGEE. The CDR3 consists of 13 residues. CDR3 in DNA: TGTGCCAGCAACAGGGTTAGGAACACTGAAGCTTTCTTT. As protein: CASNRVRNTEAFF.

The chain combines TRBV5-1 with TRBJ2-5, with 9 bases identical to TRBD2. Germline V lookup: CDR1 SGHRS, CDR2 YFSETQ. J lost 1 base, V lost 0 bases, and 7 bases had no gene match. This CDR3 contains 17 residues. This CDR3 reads CASSLGLAGGLQETQYF. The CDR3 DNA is TGCGCCAGCAGCTTGGGTTTGGCGGGGGGGCTCCAAGAGACCCAGTACTTC.

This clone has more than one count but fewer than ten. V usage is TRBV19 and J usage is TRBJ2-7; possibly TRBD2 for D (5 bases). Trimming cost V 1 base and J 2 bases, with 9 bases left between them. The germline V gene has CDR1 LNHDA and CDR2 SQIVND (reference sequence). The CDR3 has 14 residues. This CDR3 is CASSIGEGAYEQYF. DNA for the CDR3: TGTGCCAGTAGTATAGGTGAGGGCGCCTACGAGCAGTACTTC.

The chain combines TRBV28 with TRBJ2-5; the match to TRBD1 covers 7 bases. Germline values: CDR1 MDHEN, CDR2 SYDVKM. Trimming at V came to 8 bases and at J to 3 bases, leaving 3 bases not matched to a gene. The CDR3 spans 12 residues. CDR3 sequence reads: CASRDSKETQYF. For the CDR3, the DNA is TGTGCCAGCCGGGACAGCAAAGAGACCCAGTACTTC.

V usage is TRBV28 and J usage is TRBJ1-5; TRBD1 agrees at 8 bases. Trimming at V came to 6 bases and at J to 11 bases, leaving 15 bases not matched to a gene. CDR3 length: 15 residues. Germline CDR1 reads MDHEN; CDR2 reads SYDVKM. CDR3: CASRSPDRGGTAQHF. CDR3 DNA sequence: TGTGCCAGCAGGTCCCCTGACAGGGGCGGTACGGCCCAGCATTTT. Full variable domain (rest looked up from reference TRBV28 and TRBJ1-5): DVKVTQSSRYLVKRTGEKVFLECVQDMDHENMFWYRQDPGLGLRLIYFSYDVKMKEKGDIPEGYSVSREKKERFSLILESASTNQTSMYLCASRSPDRGGTAQHFGDGTRLSIL.

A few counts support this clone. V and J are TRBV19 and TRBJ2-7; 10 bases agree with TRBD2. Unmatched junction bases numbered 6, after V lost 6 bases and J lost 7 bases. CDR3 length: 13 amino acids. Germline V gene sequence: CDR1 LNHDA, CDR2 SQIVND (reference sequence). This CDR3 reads CASSPSGRREQYF. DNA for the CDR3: TGTGCCAGTAGCCCTAGCGGGAGAAGGGAGCAGTACTTC. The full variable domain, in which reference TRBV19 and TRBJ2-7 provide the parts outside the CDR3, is DGGITQSPKYLFRKEGQNVTLSCEQNLNHDAMYWYRQDPGQGLRLIYYSQIVNDFQKGDIAEGYSVSREKKESFPLTVTSAQKNPTAFYLCASSPSGRREQYFGPGTRLTVT.

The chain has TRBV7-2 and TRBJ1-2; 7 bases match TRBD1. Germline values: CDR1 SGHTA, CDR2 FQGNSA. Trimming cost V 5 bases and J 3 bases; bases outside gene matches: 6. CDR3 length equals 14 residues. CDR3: CASSPTGYDYGYTF. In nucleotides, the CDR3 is TGTGCCAGCAGCCCGACAGGGTACGACTATGGCTACACCTTC.

CDR3 protein: CASSPEEGSPLHF. The CDR3 nucleotides are TGTGCCAGCAGTCCCGAGGAGGGTTCACCCCTCCACTTT. The chain carries TRBV6-4 and TRBJ1-6; unclear D gene. This CDR3 comprises 13 residues. Trimming cost V 5 bases and J 9 bases, with 11 bases left between them. Germline V CDR1 and CDR2: MRHNA, SNTAGT.